This TCR beta chain was sequenced during a study of blood T cell repertoires in COVID-19. The CDR3 contains 13 residues. Germline-derived CDR1 and CDR2 are SGHTS and YDEGEE. With 2 bases removed from V and 7 bases from J, the gap between germline ends came to 13 bases. In its sample, this clone was seen once. One Seattle source followed patients from active infection through their disease course. TCRdb keeps only in-frame clones here, not all; method: immunoSEQ multiplex PCR. This table holds about 480,000 clones, around nine tenths found once. The sample comprised peripheral blood. The sequence was collected from a woman between 50 and 59 years old with COVID-19, enrolled during active disease. J is TRBJ2-7 and V is TRBV5-8; a weak D match, TRBD2 (6 bases). DNA for the CDR3: TGTGCCAGCAGCTTTGGGAGGATGGTTGAGCAGTACTTC. This sequence encodes CASSFGRMVEQYF. The variable domain in full, with the rest retrieved from reference TRBV5-8 and TRBJ2-7, is EAGVTQSPTHLIKTRGQQATLRCSPISGHTSVYWYQQALGLGLQFLLWYDEGEERNRGNFPPRFSGRQFPNYSSELNVNALELEDSALYLCASSFGRMVEQYFGPGTRLTVT.